One and the same sample provided the 26 T cell receptor beta chains below, sequenced in a study of cytomegalovirus exposure and HLA in healthy donors (dated by TCRdb to the late 2010s). Library generation was performed with the immunoSEQ multiplex PCR assay. A mixture of 60 forward primers for TCR Vbeta segments and 13 reverse primers for TCR Jbeta segments was used in the multiplex PCR. Not all clones reach the TCRdb copy of this immuneACCESS table, which keeps in-frame sequences only. Checked studies attribute under half of the gap to unresolved V genes and leave the rest unexplained. This sample lists roughly 170,000 clones; 75% were detected once. The ten largest clones represent approximately 2.3% of the sample. Sequencing input: PBMCs. The source is a female donor in good health and CMV-seronegative.

The V and J genes are TRBV25-1 and TRBJ1-1; D is perhaps TRBD1 (6 bases). V dropped 4 bases and J dropped 0 bases, with 18 bases sitting between them. Germline V gene sequence: CDR1 MGHDK, CDR2 SYGVNS. The CDR3 is made up of 17 amino acids. The CDR3 DNA reads TGTGCCAGCAGTGGGGCGTTGGGACAAGCCATGAACACTGAAGCTTTCTTT. This sequence encodes CASSGALGQAMNTEAFF.

This clone was counted once. This chain connects TRBV2 to TRBJ2-1, with 8 nucleotides matching TRBD1. The CDR3 runs 16 residues. Germline-derived CDR1 and CDR2 are SNHLY and FYNNEI. The trim removed 6 bases at V and 2 bases at J, leaving 9 bases unmatched. CDR3 in amino acids: CASRADRGWAYNEQFF. CDR3 coding DNA: TGTGCCAGCAGAGCAGACAGGGGTTGGGCCTACAATGAGCAGTTCTTC.

This clone was seen only a few times. V gene TRBV28 combines with J gene TRBJ1-5; weak D call: TRBD1 (5 bases). With 7 bases removed from V and 7 bases from J, the gap between germline ends came to 14 bases. This CDR3 has 13 amino acids. Per the germline V gene, CDR1 is MDHEN and CDR2 is SYDVKM. The chain's CDR3 is CASIEAGNQPQHF. CDR3 sequence (DNA): TGTGCCAGCATAGAGGCAGGGAACCAGCCCCAGCATTTT.

This clone was observed a few times. This sequence joins TRBV2 and TRBJ2-7; 7 positions match TRBD2. The CDR3 contains 13 residues. CDR1 SNHLY and CDR2 FYNNEI come from the germline V gene. J was trimmed by 2 bases and V by 7 bases; bases with no gene match: 5. CDR3 bases: TGTGCCAGCAAGTCGGGGGGAACCTACGAGCAGTACTTC. This codes for CASKSGGTYEQYF.

This sequence joins TRBV14 and TRBJ1-2, with 8 bases lining up with TRBD1. The CDR3 runs to 13 residues. V shed 4 bases, J shed 8 bases, and the junction held 6 bases outside the gene matches. Germline assignment: CDR1 SGHDN and CDR2 FVKESK. The CDR3 DNA reads as TGTGCCAGCAGCCCGACAGGGGTAAGCGGCTACACCTTC. It codes for CASSPTGVSGYTF.

V is TRBV6-5 and J is TRBJ2-1; D possibly corresponds to TRBD1 (6 bases). The V end was cut by 0 bases, the J end by 9 bases, with 6 bases between. The germline V gene encodes CDR1 MNHEY and CDR2 SVGAGI. The CDR3 totals 12 residues. The CDR3 is CASSYSQGEQFF. The DNA for the CDR3 is TGTGCCAGCAGTTACTCACAGGGTGAGCAGTTCTTC.

V gene TRBV27 combines with J gene TRBJ1-2, with a weak D call TRBD1 (5 bases). Deletions cut 5 bases from V and 6 bases from J, with 16 bases between. CDR3 size: 14 residues. Germline loops: CDR1 MNHEY, CDR2 SMNVEV (reference sequence). CDR3 coding DNA: TGTGCCAGCAGTCTAACGGTTCCGGGGGATGGCTACACCTTC. Translating gives CASSLTVPGDGYTF.

V and J are TRBV30 and TRBJ1-1; the D gene is possibly TRBD1 (6 bases). Looked up from germline, CDR1 is GTSNPN and CDR2 is SVGIG (reference sequence). Trimming left V 2 bases short and J 6 bases short, with 13 bases between. The CDR3 has 13 residues. CDR3 loop: CAWSPQGLAEAFF. CDR3 DNA sequence: TGTGCCTGGAGTCCCCAGGGGTTAGCTGAAGCTTTCTTT.

V usage is TRBV7-8 and J usage is TRBJ2-1; D gene uncertain. The CDR3 runs to 15 residues. Germline V gives CDR1 SGHVS, CDR2 FQNEAQ. V lost 4 bases and J 1 base, leaving 11 bases between the germline ends. The DNA for the CDR3 is TGTGCCAGCAGCTCCAACTTTCAATCCTACAATGAGCAGTTCTTC. The encoded protein is CASSSNFQSYNEQFF.

This clone was recorded a few times. The chain is built from TRBV28 and TRBJ1-1; D is unclear. The CDR3 is made up of 11 amino acids. Per germline, CDR1 MDHEN and CDR2 SYDVKM. The V end was cut by 7 bases, the J end by 1 base, with 4 bases between. The CDR3 coding sequence is TGTGCCAGCACCCAGAACACTGAAGCTTTCTTT. This sequence encodes CASTQNTEAFF. Based on the CDR3 plus reference TRBV28 and TRBJ1-1, the full variable domain is DVKVTQSSRYLVKRTGEKVFLECVQDMDHENMFWYRQDPGLGLRLIYFSYDVKMKEKGDIPEGYSVSREKKERFSLILESASTNQTSMYLCASTQNTEAFFGQGTRLTVV.

The rearrangement joins TRBV7-9 to TRBJ1-2; TRBD1 matches at 7 bases. CDR3 size: 15 residues. Per the germline V gene, CDR1 is SEHNR and CDR2 is FQNEAQ (reference sequence). The V segment lost 5 bases and the J segment 4 bases; nucleotides outside the gene matches: 10. DNA of the CDR3: TGTGCCAGCAGCCTCGACCGGACAGGAACCTATGGCTACACCTTC. Protein: CASSLDRTGTYGYTF.

This clone was counted once. The chain employs TRBV5-3 and TRBJ2-7; the match to TRBD2 covers 11 bases. TRBV5-3 is reported as an ORF; its role is uncertain. The V gene end was trimmed by 4 bases and the J gene end by 5 bases; junction bases not matched to a gene: 11. The CDR3 runs to 16 residues. The CDR3 loop is CARSTGTSGYRDEQYF. CDR3 DNA sequence: TGTGCCAGAAGCACCGGGACTAGCGGCTATAGGGACGAGCAGTACTTC.

The chain employs TRBV6-5 and TRBJ2-5; no definite D call. The end of the DNA fits TRBJ2-7 better, so the J call may be wrong. The V gene's germline CDR1 is MNHEY and CDR2 SVGAGI. The CDR3 is made up of 12 amino acids. In nucleotides, the CDR3 is TGTGCCAGCAGTTACCAGGCCTACGAGCAGTACTTC. Translating gives CASSYQAYEQYF.

This clone was found once. The rearrangement joins TRBV4-3 to TRBJ2-2, with D perhaps matching TRBD2 (6 bases). Germline CDR1 reads LGHNA; CDR2 reads YSLEER. V lost 8 bases to trimming and J lost 3 bases, with 16 bases between them. CDR3 length equals 15 residues. The CDR3 loop reads CASGQPGGYTGELFF. CDR3 bases: TGCGCCAGCGGGCAACCCGGAGGGTACACCGGGGAGCTGTTTTTT.

The rearrangement uses TRBV5-6 and TRBJ2-7, with D possibly being TRBD2 (6 bases). Trimming took off 1 base at V and 6 bases at J, with 14 bases between the two ends. Looked up from germline, CDR1 is SGHDT and CDR2 is YYEEEE. This CDR3 is built from 14 residues. CDR3 DNA sequence: TGTGCCAGCAGCTTGAGCGATGCGGGGCTCGAGCAGTACTTC. It yields the protein CASSLSDAGLEQYF.

V is TRBV7-9 and J is TRBJ1-1; TRBD1 matches 10 bases. The CDR3 covers 12 residues. V lost 6 bases, J lost 10 bases, and 5 bases stayed unmatched. Germline V gene sequence: CDR1 SEHNR, CDR2 FQNEAQ (reference sequence). The CDR3 region has the DNA TGTGCCAGCAGACACGACAGGGGGCGAGCTTTCTTT. This translates into CASRHDRGRAFF.

The chain employs TRBV30 and TRBJ2-1; D is undetermined. The CDR3 spans 13 residues. V shed 0 bases and J shed 6 bases, with 9 bases lying between them. Germline CDR1 reads GTSNPN; CDR2 reads SVGIG (reference sequence). CDR3 nucleotide sequence: TGTGCCTGGAGTGTAGACTCCATCAATGAGCAGTTCTTC. Translation gives CAWSVDSINEQFF.

V is TRBV11-3 and J is TRBJ2-3, with TRBD2 as a possible D gene (5 bases). V dropped 2 bases and J dropped 0 bases, with 12 bases sitting between them. The germline gives CDR1 SGHNT, CDR2 YENEEA. The CDR3 contains 16 residues. CDR3 sequence reads: CASSLRQEVSTDTQYF. CDR3 coding DNA: TGTGCCAGCAGCTTACGCCAGGAGGTCAGCACAGATACGCAGTATTTT.

The rearrangement joins TRBV7-8 to TRBJ2-6, with 13 bases that match TRBD2. CDR3 length: 18 amino acids. The trim removed 6 bases at V and 4 bases at J, leaving 9 bases unmatched. CDR1 SGHVS and CDR2 FQNEAQ come from the germline V gene. The CDR3, as DNA: TGTGCCAGCAGTGCACTAGCGGGAGGGCCGGGAGGGGCCAACGTCCTGACTTTC. Its protein product is CASSALAGGPGGANVLTF.

This chain uses TRBV29-1 with TRBJ1-1; possible D gene TRBD1, 6 bases. Germline values: CDR1 SQVTM, CDR2 ANQGSEA. Trimming left V 7 bases short and J 0 bases short, with 15 bases between. The CDR3 contains 14 residues. The CDR3 protein is CSAAAGTMNTEAFF. The CDR3 DNA sequence: TGCAGCGCTGCTGCCGGGACAATGAACACTGAAGCTTTCTTT. Together with reference TRBV29-1 and TRBJ1-1, the CDR3 gives the full variable domain: SAVISQKPSRDICQRGTSLTIQCQVDSQVTMMFWYRQQPGQSLTLIATANQGSEATYESGFVIDKFPISRPNLTFSTLTVSNMSPEDSSIYLCSAAAGTMNTEAFFGQGTRLTVV.

This clone has only a few counts. The chain carries TRBV6-6 and TRBJ1-4; 7 nucleotides align to TRBD1. The CDR3 contains 14 residues. The germline V gene encodes CDR1 MNHNY and CDR2 SVGAGI (reference sequence). The ends lost 9 bases at V and 3 bases at J; junction bases unmatched: 7. CDR3 bases: TGTGCCAGTCGCAAGGGGGCGGCTAATGAAAAACTGTTTTTT. This sequence encodes CASRKGAANEKLFF.

The gene calls are TRBV28 and TRBJ2-1, with D tentatively TRBD2 (6 bases). The length of the CDR3 is 17 residues. The germline CDR1 and CDR2 sequences are MDHEN and SYDVKM. The V and J ends lost 6 bases and 0 bases respectively, with 18 bases between them. CDR3 region: CASSPLNRESSYNEQFF. Here the CDR3 DNA reads TGTGCCAGCAGCCCACTTAACCGGGAGAGCTCCTACAATGAGCAGTTCTTC.

This clone was found a few times. V is TRBV4-3 and J is TRBJ2-5; TRBD2 aligns across 8 bases. Germline values: CDR1 LGHNA, CDR2 YSLEER. CDR3 length: 16 amino acids. Germline trimming cut 1 base from V and 11 bases from J; bases unmatched to any gene: 15. In DNA, the CDR3 is TGCGCCAGCAGCCAAGGTGGACTAGCCACTCCGGGGGAGCAGTACTTC. This sequence encodes CASSQGGLATPGEQYF.

This chain uses TRBV4-3 with TRBJ1-1, with TRBD1 identical over 8 bases. From germline, CDR1 is LGHNA and CDR2 YSLEER. The CDR3 is 14 amino acids. J was trimmed by 4 bases and V by 1 base; bases with no gene match: 2. This chain's CDR3 is CASSQAGTGTEAFF. CDR3 in DNA: TGCGCCAGCAGCCAAGCCGGGACAGGCACTGAAGCTTTCTTT.

The chain employs TRBV9 and TRBJ2-5; 7 nucleotides align to TRBD2. The CDR3 has 14 amino acids. The V segment lost 4 bases and the J segment 5 bases; nucleotides outside the gene matches: 8. Germline loops: CDR1 SGDLS, CDR2 YYNGEE. CDR3 sequence reads: CASSLGGGVETQYF. CDR3 in DNA: TGTGCCAGCAGCCTGGGGGGGGGTGTGGAGACCCAGTACTTC.

The chain has TRBV28 and TRBJ1-1; 8 bases map to TRBD1. Germline CDR1 and CDR2: MDHEN and SYDVKM. There are 13 residues in the CDR3. V lost 3 bases and J lost 5; bases outside the gene matches: 2. The CDR3 here is CASSFRGLTEAFF. For the CDR3, the DNA is TGTGCCAGCAGTTTCAGGGGGCTGACTGAAGCTTTCTTT.